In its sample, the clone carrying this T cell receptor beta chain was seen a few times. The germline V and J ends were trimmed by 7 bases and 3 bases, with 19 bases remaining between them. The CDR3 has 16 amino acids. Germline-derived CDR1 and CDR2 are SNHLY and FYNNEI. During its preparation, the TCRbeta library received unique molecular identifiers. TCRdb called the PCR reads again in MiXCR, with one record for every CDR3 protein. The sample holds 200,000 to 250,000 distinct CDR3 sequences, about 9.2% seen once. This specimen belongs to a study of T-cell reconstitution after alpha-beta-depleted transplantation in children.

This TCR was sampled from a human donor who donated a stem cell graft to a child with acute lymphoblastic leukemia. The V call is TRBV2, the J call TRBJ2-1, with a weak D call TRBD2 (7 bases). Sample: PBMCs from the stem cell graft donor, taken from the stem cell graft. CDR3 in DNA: TGTGCCAGCACACACCCGGGGGGCCTTAGCTACAATGAGCAGTTCTTC. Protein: CASTHPGGLSYNEQFF.